This T cell receptor (beta chain) was retrieved from a study of T cell responses to AZD1222 COVID-19 vaccine. The CDR3 consists of 13 residues. Trimming left V 5 bases short and J 6 bases short, with 10 bases between. CDR1 SGHVS and CDR2 FQNEAQ come from the germline V gene. TCRdb's table, derived via immunoSEQ multiplex PCR, lists solely in-frame clones and lacks some. The table shows 90,000 to 150,000 clones, with 86% occurring only once. This TCR was sampled from an adult who received the AZD1222 COVID-19 vaccine. The J gene is TRBJ2-2, the V gene TRBV7-8; D ambiguous. The source was peripheral blood, collected 28 days after the second AZD1222 dose. CDR3 DNA sequence: TGTGCCAGCAGCCGTTCTTGGGCCGGGGAGCTGTTTTTT. Translating gives CASSRSWAGELFF.